This T cell receptor (beta chain) is drawn from a study of blood T cell repertoires in COVID-19. V was pared by 4 bases and J by 6 bases, with 12 bases between. CDR3 length: 13 amino acids. Germline CDR1 reads MGHRA; CDR2 reads YSYEKL. Profiled with immunoSEQ multiplex PCR; TCRdb holds only in-frame clones, not every one. The repertoire has approximately 170,000 clones, roughly 87% of them found once; the top ten carry about 1.9%. V usage is TRBV4-1 and J usage is TRBJ1-2; no definite D call. This sequence originates from a man younger than 35 who had recovered from COVID-19. Sequenced material: peripheral blood. The CDR3 DNA reads as TGCGCCAGCAGCCCCAAAAGCGGAAATGGCTACACCTTC. This codes for CASSPKSGNGYTF.